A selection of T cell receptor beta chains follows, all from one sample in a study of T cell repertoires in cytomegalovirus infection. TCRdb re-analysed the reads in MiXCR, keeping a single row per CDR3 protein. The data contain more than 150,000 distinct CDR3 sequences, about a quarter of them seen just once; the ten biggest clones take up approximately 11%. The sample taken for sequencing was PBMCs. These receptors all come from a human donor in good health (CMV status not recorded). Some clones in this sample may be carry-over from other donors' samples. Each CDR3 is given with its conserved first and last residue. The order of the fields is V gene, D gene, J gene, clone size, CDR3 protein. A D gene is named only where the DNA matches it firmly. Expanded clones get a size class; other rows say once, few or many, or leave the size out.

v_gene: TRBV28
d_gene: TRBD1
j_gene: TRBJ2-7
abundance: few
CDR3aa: CASSQTPGQEYF

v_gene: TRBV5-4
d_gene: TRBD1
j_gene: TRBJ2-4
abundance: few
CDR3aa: CASTGTGEHIQYF

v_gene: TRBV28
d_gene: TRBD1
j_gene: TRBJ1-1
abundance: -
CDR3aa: CASSIGGPDTEAFF

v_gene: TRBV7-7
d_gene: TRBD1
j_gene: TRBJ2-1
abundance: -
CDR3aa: CASSLTGGEQFF

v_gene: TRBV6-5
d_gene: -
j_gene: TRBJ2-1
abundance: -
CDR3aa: CASSYSLADNEQFF

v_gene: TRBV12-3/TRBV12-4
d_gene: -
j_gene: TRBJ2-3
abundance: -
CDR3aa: CASSLAGQLDTQYF

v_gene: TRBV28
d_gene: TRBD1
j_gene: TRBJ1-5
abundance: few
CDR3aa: CASSFSDRDNQPQHF

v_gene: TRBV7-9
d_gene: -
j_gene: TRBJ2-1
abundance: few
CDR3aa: CASRPRGGGDEQFF

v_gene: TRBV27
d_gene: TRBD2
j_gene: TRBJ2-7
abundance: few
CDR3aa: CASSWGLAGAYEQYF

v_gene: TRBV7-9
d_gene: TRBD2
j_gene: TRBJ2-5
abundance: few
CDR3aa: CASSHSGTRLQETQYF

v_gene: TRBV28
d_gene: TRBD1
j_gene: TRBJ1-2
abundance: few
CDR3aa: CASSVTGPHRGYTF

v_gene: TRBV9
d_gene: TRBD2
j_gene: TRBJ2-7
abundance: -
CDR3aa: CASSASGSHDEQYF

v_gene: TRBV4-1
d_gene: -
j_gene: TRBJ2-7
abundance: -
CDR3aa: CASSQDRPGLVRQYF

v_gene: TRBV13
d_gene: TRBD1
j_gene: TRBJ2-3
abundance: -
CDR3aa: CASSSPRDRGFVDTQYF

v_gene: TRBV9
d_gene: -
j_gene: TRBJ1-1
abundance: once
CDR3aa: CASSTRPKNTEAFF

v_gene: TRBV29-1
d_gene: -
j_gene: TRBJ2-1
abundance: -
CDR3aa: CSVEAVGLSYNEQFF

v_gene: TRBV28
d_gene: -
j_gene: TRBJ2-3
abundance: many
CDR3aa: CASSSITTGTNSTDTQYF

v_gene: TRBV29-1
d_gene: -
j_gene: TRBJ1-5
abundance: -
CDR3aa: CSVGDSNQPQHF

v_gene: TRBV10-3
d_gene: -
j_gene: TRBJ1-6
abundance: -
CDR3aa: CAISGAGENSPLHF